The rows below give T cell receptor beta chains drawn from one sample of a study of blood T cells in healthy people across ages. TCRdb fed the 5' RACE reads into MiXCR, producing one record per CDR3 protein. In the table there are roughly 1.9 million distinct CDR3 sequences, about 39% of which are singletons. Sequences were obtained from blood. All receptors come from a human donor in good health. Both conserved end residues are part of each CDR3. A D gene is named only where the DNA matches it firmly. Size is omitted from some rows. Given values are once, few, many or a class for expanded clones.

cdr3_aa | cdr3_nt | v_call | clone_size | j_call | d_call
CAARGPYNEKLFF | TGTGCCGCCAGGGGGCCATATAATGAAAAACTGTTTTTT | TRBV25-1 | NA | TRBJ1-4 | TRBD1
CASSVDGSGRAYGYTF | TGTGCCAGCAGCGTAGATGGATCGGGACGGGCCTATGGCTACACCTTC | TRBV9 | once | TRBJ1-2 | NA
CSASGGLITEAFF | TGCAGTGCTAGTGGGGGGCTGATCACTGAAGCTTTCTTT | TRBV20-1 | NA | TRBJ1-1 | NA
CAISERGQANNEQFF | TGTGCCATCAGTGAAAGGGGACAGGCAAACAATGAGCAGTTCTTC | TRBV10-3 | once | TRBJ2-1 | TRBD1
CASSLMTPHREKLFF | TGTGCCAGCAGCTTGATGACCCCTCACCGGGAAAAACTGTTTTTT | TRBV5-6 | few | TRBJ1-4 | NA
CASTVGGNQPQHF | TGTGCCAGCACGGTCGGGGGGAATCAGCCCCAGCATTTT | TRBV6-2/TRBV6-3 | NA | TRBJ1-5 | NA
CAISEKLSYEQYF | TGTGCCATCAGTGAGAAACTTTCTTACGAGCAGTACTTC | TRBV10-3 | NA | TRBJ2-7 | NA
CASSPRPGGRGSGYTF | TGTGCCAGCAGCCCTCGTCCAGGGGGCCGGGGTTCTGGCTACACCTTC | TRBV3-1 | NA | TRBJ1-2 | TRBD1
CSVGGRISSYNEQFF | TGCAGCGTTGGAGGACGGATAAGCTCCTACAATGAGCAGTTCTTC | TRBV29-1 | few | TRBJ2-1 | NA
CASSSLTINTDTQYF | TGTGCCAGCAGCTCACTGACGATTAACACAGATACGCAGTATTTT | TRBV7-2 | few | TRBJ2-3 | NA
CAISESKRGGRETQYF | TGTGCCATCAGTGAGTCGAAGCGGGGGGGCCGGGAGACCCAGTACTTC | TRBV10-3 | NA | TRBJ2-5 | TRBD2
CASSLGVAGIVNYGYTF | TGTGCCAGCAGCTTGGGTGTGGCAGGGATCGTTAACTATGGCTACACCTTC | TRBV5-6 | NA | TRBJ1-2 | NA
CASSLGFQSTDTQYF | TGTGCCAGCAGCTTAGGTTTTCAAAGCACAGATACGCAGTATTTT | TRBV7-3 | NA | TRBJ2-3 | NA
CASSGGGDYGYTF | TGTGCCAGCAGCGGGGGTGGGGACTATGGCTACACCTTC | TRBV11-2 | NA | TRBJ1-2 | NA
CASSFGTGAQQETQYF | TGTGCCAGCAGCTTTGGGACAGGGGCACAACAAGAGACCCAGTACTTC | TRBV5-6 | NA | TRBJ2-5 | TRBD1
CASSESGSAWLFF | TGTGCCAGCAGTGAAAGCGGGAGCGCCTGGTTGTTCTTC | TRBV6-2/TRBV6-3 | NA | TRBJ2-1 | TRBD2
CASSQGGVGPANLSEQYF | TGTGCCAGCAGTCAAGGGGGAGTGGGACCAGCAAACCTCTCCGAGCAGTACTTC | TRBV28 | NA | TRBJ2-7 | NA
CASSKRSSYNEQFF | TGTGCCAGCTCTAAGAGGAGCTCCTACAATGAGCAGTTCTTC | TRBV2 | once | TRBJ2-1 | NA
CATSDPTDCGIYGYTF | TGTGCCACCAGTGATCCGACAGATTGTGGGATCTATGGCTACACCTTC | TRBV24-1 | NA | TRBJ1-2 | NA
CASSKGAGRSLGDTQYF | TGTGCCAGCAGCAAAGGGGCCGGCAGGTCCCTGGGAGATACGCAGTATTTT | TRBV21-1 | few | TRBJ2-3 | NA
CATVPRGSYNEQFF | TGTGCCACAGTTCCTCGAGGGTCCTACAATGAGCAGTTCTTC | TRBV12-3/TRBV12-4 | NA | TRBJ2-1 | NA
CASSPRTYLWGELFF | TGCGCCAGCAGCCCCCGGACCTACTTATGGGGGGAGCTGTTTTTT | TRBV4-3 | few | TRBJ2-2 | NA
CASNNLQGADEQYF | TGTGCCAGCAACAACCTACAGGGGGCGGACGAGCAGTACTTC | TRBV2 | once | TRBJ2-7 | TRBD1
CASSFRAGYTEAFF | TGCGCCAGCAGCTTTAGAGCCGGCTACACTGAAGCTTTCTTT | TRBV5-1 | few | TRBJ1-1 | NA
CASSQAPDSSYEQYF | TGTGCCAGCAGCCAAGCCCCGGACAGCTCCTACGAGCAGTACTTC | TRBV3-1 | few | TRBJ2-7 | NA
CASGFGGGRYEQYF | TGTGCTAGTGGTTTCGGGGGGGGGCGGTACGAGCAGTACTTC | TRBV12-5 | NA | TRBJ2-7 | TRBD2
CSVVRQGYNSFF | TGCAGCGTTGTTCGACAGGGTTATAATTCTTTCTTT | TRBV29-1 | NA | TRBJ1-1 | TRBD1
CASSITGTVQETQYF | TGTGCCAGCAGCATTACAGGGACAGTTCAAGAGACCCAGTACTTC | TRBV7-2 | few | TRBJ2-5 | TRBD1
CDHHRDSVETQYF | TGTGACCATCACCGGGACAGTGTAGAGACCCAGTACTTC | TRBV10-3 | NA | TRBJ2-5 | TRBD1
CASSVGASLEAFF | TGTGCCAGCAGTGTCGGCGCCTCCCTTGAAGCTTTCTTT | TRBV2 | NA | TRBJ1-1 | NA
CAIRAEVGYGYTF | TGTGCCATCAGGGCAGAGGTTGGCTATGGCTACACCTTC | TRBV10-3 | NA | TRBJ1-2 | NA
CASSLGTSVHTDTQYF | TGTGCCAGCAGTCTCGGGACTAGCGTTCATACAGATACGCAGTATTTT | TRBV27 | few | TRBJ2-3 | TRBD2
CASSYLRDSTYEQYF | TGTGCCAGCAGTTACCTCCGGGACAGTACCTACGAGCAGTACTTC | TRBV27 | NA | TRBJ2-7 | TRBD1
CASSSILGDRGNTDTQYF | TGTGCCAGCAGTTCTATTTTAGGGGACAGGGGAAATACAGATACGCAGTATTTT | TRBV28 | NA | TRBJ2-3 | TRBD1
CASSQAIGSGGGRDEQFF | TGTGCCAGCAGCCAAGCGATTGGGAGCGGGGGGGGAAGGGATGAGCAGTTCTTC | TRBV4-2 | few | TRBJ2-1 | TRBD2
CASSPSALRRANVLTF | TGCGCCAGCAGCCCCTCGGCTCTCAGGAGGGCCAACGTCCTGACTTTC | TRBV4-1 | NA | TRBJ2-6 | NA
CASSQDHPTPSEKLFF | TGCGCCAGCAGCCAAGATCACCCGACCCCAAGTGAAAAACTGTTTTTT | TRBV4-3 | few | TRBJ1-4 | NA
CSARDPWGAETQYF | TGCAGTGCTAGGGATCCGTGGGGGGCGGAGACCCAGTACTTC | TRBV20-1 | NA | TRBJ2-5 | NA
CASSPGRGASYEQYF | TGCGCCAGCAGCCCGGGGCGGGGGGCGTCCTACGAGCAGTACTTC | TRBV5-1 | NA | TRBJ2-7 | TRBD2
CASSQDPAGGAEGYTF | TGCGCCAGCAGCCAAGATCCCGCAGGGGGCGCGGAGGGCTACACCTTC | TRBV4-1 | few | TRBJ1-2 | TRBD1
CASSITGTGAQPDPFMNTEAFF | TGTGCCAGCAGCATTACCGGGACAGGGGCACAACCAGATCCTTTCATGAACACTGAAGCTTTCTTT | TRBV7-6 | NA | TRBJ1-1 | TRBD1
CAISEKVNSYNEQFF | TGTGCCATCAGTGAGAAAGTTAACTCCTACAATGAGCAGTTCTTC | TRBV10-3 | NA | TRBJ2-1 | NA
CSATDRASQGEQYF | TGCAGTGCTACTGACAGGGCTTCTCAGGGGGAGCAGTACTTC | TRBV20-1 | NA | TRBJ2-5 | TRBD1
CASTVWDTDQPQHF | TGTGCCAGCACCGTTTGGGACACGGATCAGCCCCAGCATTTT | TRBV12-3/TRBV12-4 | NA | TRBJ1-5 | NA
CSGWGQGLNYGYTF | TGCAGCGGATGGGGACAGGGACTAAACTATGGCTACACCTTC | TRBV29-1 | NA | TRBJ1-2 | TRBD1
CASSLQGASDTQYF | TGTGCCAGCAGCTTGCAGGGGGCGTCAGATACGCAGTATTTT | TRBV7-3 | NA | TRBJ2-3 | TRBD1
CSAQRTANEKLFF | TGCAGTGCCCAACGGACAGCGAATGAAAAACTGTTTTTT | TRBV20-1 | few | TRBJ1-4 | NA
CASSENWDRGGETQYF | TGTGCCAGCAGTGAGAATTGGGACAGGGGAGGAGAGACCCAGTACTTC | TRBV6-1 | many | TRBJ2-5 | TRBD1
CASSQPGQGRVVKNIQYF | TGCGCCAGCAGCCAGCCCGGACAGGGAAGGGTGGTTAAAAACATTCAGTACTTC | TRBV4-1 | NA | TRBJ2-4 | TRBD1
CASKGWGRAYNEQFF | TGCGCCAGCAAGGGTTGGGGCAGGGCCTACAATGAGCAGTTCTTC | TRBV5-1 | NA | TRBJ2-1 | NA